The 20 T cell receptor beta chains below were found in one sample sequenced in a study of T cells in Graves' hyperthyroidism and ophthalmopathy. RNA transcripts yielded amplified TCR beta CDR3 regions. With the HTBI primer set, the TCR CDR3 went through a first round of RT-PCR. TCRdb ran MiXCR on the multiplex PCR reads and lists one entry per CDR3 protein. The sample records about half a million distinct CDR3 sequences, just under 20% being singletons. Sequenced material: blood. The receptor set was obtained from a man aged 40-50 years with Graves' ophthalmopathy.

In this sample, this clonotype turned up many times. CDR3 nucleotide sequence: TGCAGCGTTCTAGCCTTAACCTCCTACAATGAGCAGTTCTTC. Translating it yields CSVLALTSYNEQFF. The chain couples TRBV29-1 to TRBJ2-1, with D perhaps TRBD2 (5 bases). V lost 5 bases and J 0 bases, leaving 11 bases between the germline ends. The CDR3 has 14 residues. Germline V lookup: CDR1 SQVTM, CDR2 ANQGSEA.

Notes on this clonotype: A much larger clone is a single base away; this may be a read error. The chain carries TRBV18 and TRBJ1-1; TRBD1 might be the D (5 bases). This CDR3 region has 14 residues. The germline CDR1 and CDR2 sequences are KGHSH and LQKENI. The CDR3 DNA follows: TGTGTCAGCTCATCCCAGGGAGGGAACACTGAAGCTTTCTTT. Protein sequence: CVSSSQGGNTEAFF.

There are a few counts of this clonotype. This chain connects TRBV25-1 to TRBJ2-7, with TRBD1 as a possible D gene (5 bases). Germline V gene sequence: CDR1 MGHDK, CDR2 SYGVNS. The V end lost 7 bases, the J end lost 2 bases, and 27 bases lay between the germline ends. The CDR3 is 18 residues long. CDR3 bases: TGTGCCAGCACCCAGTCCGCAGGGCCCCCCACCCCCACCTACGAGCAGTACTTC. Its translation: CASTQSAGPPTPTYEQYF.

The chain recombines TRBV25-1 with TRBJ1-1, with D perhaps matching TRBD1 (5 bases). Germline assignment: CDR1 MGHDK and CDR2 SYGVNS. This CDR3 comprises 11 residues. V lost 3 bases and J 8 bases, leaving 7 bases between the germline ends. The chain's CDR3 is CASSEWTEAFF. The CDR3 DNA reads TGTGCCAGCAGTGAGTGGACAGAAGCTTTCTTT.

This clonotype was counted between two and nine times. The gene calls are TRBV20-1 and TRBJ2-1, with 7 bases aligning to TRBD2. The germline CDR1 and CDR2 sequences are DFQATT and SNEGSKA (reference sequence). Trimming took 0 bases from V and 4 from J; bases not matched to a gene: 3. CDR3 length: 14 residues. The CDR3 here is CSAREGAGYNEQFF. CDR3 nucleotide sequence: TGCAGTGCTAGAGAAGGAGCGGGGTACAATGAGCAGTTCTTC.

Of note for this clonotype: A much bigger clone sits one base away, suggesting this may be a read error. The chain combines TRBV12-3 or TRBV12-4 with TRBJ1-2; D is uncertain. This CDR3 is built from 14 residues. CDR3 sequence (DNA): TGTGCCGGCAGTGAAGCCTACACCAACTATGGCTACACCTTC. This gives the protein CAGSEAYTNYGYTF.

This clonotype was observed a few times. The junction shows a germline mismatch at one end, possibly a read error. CDR3 coding DNA: TGCGCCAGCAGGCCTGGGACTAGCGGGAATTTAAACTTC. Its translation is CASRPGTSGNLNF. This rearrangement joins TRBV5-1 to TRBJ2-5; 13 bases match TRBD2. In germline, CDR1 is SGHRS, CDR2 YFSETQ. This CDR3 is 13 amino acids long.

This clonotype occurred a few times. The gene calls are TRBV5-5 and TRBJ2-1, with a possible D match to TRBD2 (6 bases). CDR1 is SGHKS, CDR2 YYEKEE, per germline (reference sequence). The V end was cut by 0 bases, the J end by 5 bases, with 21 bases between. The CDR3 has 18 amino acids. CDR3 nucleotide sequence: TGTGCCAGCAGCTTGGCCTTTGCCTCGCTAGCGAAACACAATGAGCAGTTCTTC. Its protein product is CASSLAFASLAKHNEQFF.

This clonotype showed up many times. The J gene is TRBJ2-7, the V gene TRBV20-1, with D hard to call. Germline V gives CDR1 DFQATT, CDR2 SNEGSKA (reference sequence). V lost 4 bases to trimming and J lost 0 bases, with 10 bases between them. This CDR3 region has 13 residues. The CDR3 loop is CSATGRLSYEQYF. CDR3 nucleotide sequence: TGCAGTGCTACCGGGCGGCTCTCCTACGAGCAGTACTTC.

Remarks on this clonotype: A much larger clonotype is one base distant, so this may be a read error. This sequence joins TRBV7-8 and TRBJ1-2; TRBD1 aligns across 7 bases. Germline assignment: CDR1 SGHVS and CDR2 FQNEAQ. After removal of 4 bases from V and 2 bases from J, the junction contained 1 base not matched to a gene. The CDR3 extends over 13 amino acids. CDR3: CASSWGQNYGYTF. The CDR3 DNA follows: TGTGCCAGCAGCTGGGGACAGAACTATGGCTACACCTTC.

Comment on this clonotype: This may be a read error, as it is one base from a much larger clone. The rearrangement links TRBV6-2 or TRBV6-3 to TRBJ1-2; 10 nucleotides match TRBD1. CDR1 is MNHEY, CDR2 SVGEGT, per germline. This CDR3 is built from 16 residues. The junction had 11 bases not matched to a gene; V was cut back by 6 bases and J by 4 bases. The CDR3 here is CASSPGQGTIGYGYTF. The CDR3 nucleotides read TGTGCCAGCAGCCCGGGACAGGGGACTATCGGCTATGGCTACACCTTC.

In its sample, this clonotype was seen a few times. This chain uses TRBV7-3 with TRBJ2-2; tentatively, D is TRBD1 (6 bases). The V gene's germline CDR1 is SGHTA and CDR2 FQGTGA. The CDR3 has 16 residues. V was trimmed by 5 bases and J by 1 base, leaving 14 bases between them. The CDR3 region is CASSKGEFLNTGELFF. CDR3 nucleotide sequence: TGTGCCAGCAGCAAGGGGGAGTTTTTGAACACCGGGGAGCTGTTTTTT.

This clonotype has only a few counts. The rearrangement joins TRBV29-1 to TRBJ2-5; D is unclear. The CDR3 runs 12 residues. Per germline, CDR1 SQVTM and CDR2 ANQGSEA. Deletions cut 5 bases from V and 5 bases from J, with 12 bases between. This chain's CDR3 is CSVSRARETQYF. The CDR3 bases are TGCAGCGTTTCTCGGGCGCGGGAGACCCAGTACTTC.

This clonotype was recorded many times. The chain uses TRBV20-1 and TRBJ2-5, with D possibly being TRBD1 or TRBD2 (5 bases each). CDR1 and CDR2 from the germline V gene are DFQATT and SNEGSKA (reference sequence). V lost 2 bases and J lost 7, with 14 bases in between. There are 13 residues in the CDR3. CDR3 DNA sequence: TGCAGTGCTAGATCGGCCGGGGCTAGGACCCAGTACTTC. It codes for CSARSAGARTQYF.

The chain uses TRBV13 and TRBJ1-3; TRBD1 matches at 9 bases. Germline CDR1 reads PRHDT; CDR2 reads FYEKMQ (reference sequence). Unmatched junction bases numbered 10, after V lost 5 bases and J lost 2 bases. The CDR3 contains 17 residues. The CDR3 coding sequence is TGTGCCAGCAGCGCGTGGGGGGACAGGGTAGCTGGAAACACCATATATTTT. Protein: CASSAWGDRVAGNTIYF.

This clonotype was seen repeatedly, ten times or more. The CDR3 DNA follows: TGTGCCAGCAGTGGCCGACTAGCGGCCAGCGATACGCAGTATTTT. This gives the protein CASSGRLAASDTQYF. This sequence joins TRBV6-1 and TRBJ2-3, with 9 bases fitting TRBD2. The germline gives CDR1 MNHNS, CDR2 SASEGT. The V segment lost 4 bases and the J segment 6 bases; nucleotides outside the gene matches: 8. This CDR3 contains 15 residues.

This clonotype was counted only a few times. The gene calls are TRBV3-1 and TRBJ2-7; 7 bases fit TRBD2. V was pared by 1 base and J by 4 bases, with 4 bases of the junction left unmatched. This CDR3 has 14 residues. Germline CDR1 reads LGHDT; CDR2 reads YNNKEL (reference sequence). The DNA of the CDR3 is TGTGCCAGCAGCCAAGTGCCGGGAGGATACGAGCAGTACTTC. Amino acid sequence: CASSQVPGGYEQYF.

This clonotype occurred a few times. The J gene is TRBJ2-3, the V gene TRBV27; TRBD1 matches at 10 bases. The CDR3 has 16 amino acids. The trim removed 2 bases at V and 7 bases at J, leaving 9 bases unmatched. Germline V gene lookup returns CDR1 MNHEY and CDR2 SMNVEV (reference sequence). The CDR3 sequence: CASSLGGQGVRHTQYF. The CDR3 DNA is TGTGCCAGCAGTTTAGGTGGACAGGGGGTCAGACATACGCAGTATTTT.

CDR3 region: CATSNLNQPQHF. The CDR3 coding sequence is TGTGCCACCAGCAACCTAAATCAGCCCCAGCATTTT. The chain is built from TRBV15 and TRBJ1-5; D ambiguous. Trimming took 4 bases from V and 4 from J, leaving 5 bases between them. Germline loops: CDR1 LNHNV, CDR2 YYDKDF (reference sequence). The CDR3 length is 12 residues.

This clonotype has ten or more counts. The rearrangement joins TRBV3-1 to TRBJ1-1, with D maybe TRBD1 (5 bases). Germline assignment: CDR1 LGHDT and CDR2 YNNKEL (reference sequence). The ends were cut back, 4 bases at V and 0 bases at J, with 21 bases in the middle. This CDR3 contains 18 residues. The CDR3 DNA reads TGTGCCAGCAGCCGCCTGGACACCCTAACCTTGATGAACACTGAAGCTTTCTTT. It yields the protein CASSRLDTLTLMNTEAFF.